The sequence of this T cell receptor (beta chain) was determined in a study of blood T cell repertoires in COVID-19. Sequencing used immunoSEQ multiplex PCR; TCRdb keeps in-frame clones, though not all of them. The table records fewer than 120,000 clones, about 88% of them present only once. The sequencing input was peripheral blood. The receptor's source is a woman in her forties or fifties with acute or convalescent COVID-19.

CDR3 DNA sequence: TGCGCCAGCAGCTTGGTGGCGGGAGGGGAAAATGAGCAGTTCTTC. Translated: CASSLVAGGENEQFF. The chain is built from TRBV5-1 and TRBJ2-1, with TRBD2 matching 9 bases. The V and J ends lost 0 bases and 7 bases, in that order; junction bases with no gene match: 5. Germline lookup yields CDR1 SGHRS and CDR2 YFSETQ. The CDR3 sequence is 15 residues long. The whole variable domain, remainder taken from reference TRBV5-1 and TRBJ2-1, is KAGVTQTPRYLIKTRGQQVTLSCSPISGHRSVSWYQQTPGQGLQFLFEYFSETQRNKGNFPGRFSGRQFSNSRSEMNVSTLELGDSALYLCASSLVAGGENEQFFGPGTRLTVL.